This entry describes one TCR beta chain. The sample comes from a study of blood T cell repertoires in COVID-19. V lost 0 bases and J 1 base, leaving 9 bases between the germline ends. The CDR3 is 14 amino acids. CDR1 is GTSNPN and CDR2 is SVGIG in the germline V gene (reference sequence). Produced via immunoSEQ multiplex PCR; TCRdb's table is partial and in-frame only. The sample lists around 170,000 clones; over 80% were seen once. This clonotype was obtained from a woman aged 55-69 years with acute or convalescent COVID-19. The material sequenced was peripheral blood. V and J are TRBV30 and TRBJ1-2, with D unresolved. CDR3 in amino acids: CAWSVFRSNYGYTF. The CDR3 nucleotides are TGTGCCTGGAGTGTATTTAGGAGTAACTATGGCTACACCTTC.